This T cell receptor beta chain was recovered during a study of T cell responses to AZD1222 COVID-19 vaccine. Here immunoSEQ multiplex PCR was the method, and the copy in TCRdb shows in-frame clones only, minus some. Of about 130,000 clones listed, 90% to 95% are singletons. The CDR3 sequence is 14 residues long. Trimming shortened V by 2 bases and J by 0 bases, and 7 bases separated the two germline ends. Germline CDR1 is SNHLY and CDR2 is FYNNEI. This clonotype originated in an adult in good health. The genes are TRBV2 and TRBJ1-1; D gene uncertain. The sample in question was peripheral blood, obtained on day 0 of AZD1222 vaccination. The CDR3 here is CASSETLMNTEAFF. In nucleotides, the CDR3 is TGTGCCAGCAGTGAAACCTTAATGAACACTGAAGCTTTCTTT.